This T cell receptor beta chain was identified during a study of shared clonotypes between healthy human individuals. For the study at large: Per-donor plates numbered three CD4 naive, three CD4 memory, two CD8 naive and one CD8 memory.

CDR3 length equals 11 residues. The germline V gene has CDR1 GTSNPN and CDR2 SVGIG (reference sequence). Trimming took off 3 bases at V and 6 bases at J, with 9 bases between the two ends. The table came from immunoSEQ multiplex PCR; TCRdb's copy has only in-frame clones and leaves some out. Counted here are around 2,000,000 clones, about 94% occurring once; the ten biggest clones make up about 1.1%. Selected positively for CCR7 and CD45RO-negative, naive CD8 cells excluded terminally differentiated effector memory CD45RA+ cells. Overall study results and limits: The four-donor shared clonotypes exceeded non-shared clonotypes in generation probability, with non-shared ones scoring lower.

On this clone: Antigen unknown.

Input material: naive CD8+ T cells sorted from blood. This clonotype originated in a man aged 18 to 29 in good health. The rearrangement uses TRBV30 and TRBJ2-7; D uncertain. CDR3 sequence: CAWSFGSEQYF. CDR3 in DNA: TGTGCCTGGAGCTTCGGTTCCGAGCAGTACTTC. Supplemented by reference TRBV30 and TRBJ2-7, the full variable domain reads SQTIHQWPATLVQPVGSPLSLECTVEGTSNPNLYWYRQAAGRGLQLLFYSVGIGQISSEVPQNLSASRPQDRQFILSSKKLLLSDSGFYLCAWSFGSEQYFGPGTRLTVT.